This entry features one TCR beta chain sequence. Its antigen is not known. V was clipped by 5 bases and J by 0 bases; unmatched bases: 4. CDR3 length: 14 residues. Germline V lookup: CDR1 LGHNA, CDR2 YNFKEQ. This specimen belongs to a study of response to subunit inactivated influenza vaccine. Study results and caveats: The authors suggested that few new T cells are recruited per seasonal influenza vaccination.

Each CDR3 protein gets one entry after TCRdb re-called the RT-PCR reads with MiXCR. Here the sample spans around 850,000 distinct CDR3 sequences, around a sixth being singletons. The receptor comes from a man aged 45-65 years who received an inactivated influenza vaccine. The sequencing here drew on PBMCs from blood, taken roughly 5 days after vaccination. The chain recombines TRBV4-2 with TRBJ2-7; the match to TRBD1 covers 7 bases. The CDR3 reads CASSGRDSSYEQYF. The CDR3 DNA follows: TGTGCCAGCAGCGGCCGGGACAGCTCCTACGAGCAGTACTTC.